This T cell receptor (beta chain) derives from a study of blood T cell repertoires in COVID-19. On the study more broadly: In each case, the material was cDNA or gDNA derived from T cells, B-cell-depleted T cells, or PBMCs.

Original analysis: How many nucleated cells were present was estimated from reference gene primer amplification. Using immunoSEQ multiplex PCR, the repertoire was profiled, and TCRdb retains in-frame clones only, with some absent. D and trimming were read from the DNA, whereas the V and J calls and clone size are those reported in that table. The sample holds roughly 500,000 clones, roughly 89% seen once. This CDR3 has 16 residues. Germline assignment: CDR1 SGHRS and CDR2 YFSETQ. The V end lost 0 bases, the J end lost 0 bases, and 7 bases lay between the germline ends. V and J are TRBV5-1 and TRBJ2-6; D ambiguous. This sequence originates from a man in his late teens or twenties with COVID-19, enrolled during active disease. The sequenced sample consisted of peripheral blood. DNA of the CDR3: TGCGCCAGCAGCTTGGCCAGTTTCTCTGGGGCCAACGTCCTGACTTTC. This translates into CASSLASFSGANVLTF.